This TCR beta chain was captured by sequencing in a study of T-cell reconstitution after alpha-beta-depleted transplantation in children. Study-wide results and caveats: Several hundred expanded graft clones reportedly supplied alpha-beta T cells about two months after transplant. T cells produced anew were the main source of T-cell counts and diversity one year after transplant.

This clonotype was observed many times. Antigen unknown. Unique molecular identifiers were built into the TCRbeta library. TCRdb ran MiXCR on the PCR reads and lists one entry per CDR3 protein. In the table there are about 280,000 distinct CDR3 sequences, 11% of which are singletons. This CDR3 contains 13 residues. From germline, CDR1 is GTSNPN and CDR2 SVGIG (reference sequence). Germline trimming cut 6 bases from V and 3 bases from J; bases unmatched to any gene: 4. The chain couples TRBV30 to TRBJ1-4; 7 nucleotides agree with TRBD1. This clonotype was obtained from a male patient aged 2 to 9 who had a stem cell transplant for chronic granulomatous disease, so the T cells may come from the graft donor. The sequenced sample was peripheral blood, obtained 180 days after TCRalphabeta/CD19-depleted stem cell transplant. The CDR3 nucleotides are TGTGCCTGCCAGGGGGGAGCTAATGAAAAACTGTTTTTT. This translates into CACQGGANEKLFF.